This T cell receptor beta chain was documented in a study of response to subunit inactivated influenza vaccine. From germline, CDR1 is SQVTM and CDR2 ANQGSEA. The CDR3 runs 12 residues. The germline V and J ends were trimmed by 4 bases and 6 bases, with 13 bases remaining between them. This clonotype was detected many times. TCRdb ran MiXCR on the RT-PCR reads and lists one entry per CDR3 protein. The sample shows approximately 480,000 distinct CDR3 sequences, approximately 11% of them seen only once. This receptor was identified in a man aged 45 to 65 who received an inactivated influenza vaccine. This sequence joins TRBV29-1 and TRBJ2-7; TRBD2 is a possible D gene (5 bases). The source material was PBMCs from blood, sampled about 6 weeks after vaccination. CDR3 in amino acids: CSVVSGVVEQYF. CDR3 in DNA: TGCAGCGTTGTCAGCGGAGTTGTCGAGCAGTACTTC.